The source of this T cell receptor (beta chain) is a study of blood T cell repertoires in COVID-19. Overall study context: Acute and convalescent COVID-19 samples came from the United States, Italy and Spain. T cells, B-cell-depleted T cells, or PBMCs provided the cDNA or gDNA that served as material.

Original data processing: It was from reference gene primer amplification that nucleated cell counts were estimated. TCRdb keeps only in-frame clones here, not all; method: immunoSEQ multiplex PCR. The D gene and trimming were derived from the DNA, and the V and J assignments and clone size from that table. The sample holds about 140,000 clones, roughly four fifths seen once. Germline V gives CDR1 GTSNPN, CDR2 SVGIG (reference sequence). The CDR3 has 13 amino acids. Deletions cut 3 bases from V and 11 bases from J, with 19 bases between. The receptor comes from an elderly woman with active or convalescent COVID-19. Sequenced material: peripheral blood. The chain links TRBV30 to TRBJ1-1; D remains unclear. The CDR3 coding sequence is TGTGCCTGGAGGCCCCCGGGGTTTTATGTGGCTTTCTTT. This encodes CAWRPPGFYVAFF. Complete variable domain (other parts from reference TRBV30 and TRBJ1-1): SQTIHQWPATLVQPVGSPLSLECTVEGTSNPNLYWYRQAAGRGLQLLFYSVGIGQISSEVPQNLSASRPQDRQFILSSKKLLLSDSGFYLCAWRPPGFYVAFFGQGTRLTVV.